Following are 19 T cell receptor beta chains from one sample sequenced in a study of OX40 agonist ivuxolimab in advanced cancers. Data came from immunoSEQ multiplex PCR; TCRdb stores just in-frame clones and leaves some out. The table records 98,000 or so clones, approximately 93% of them present only once. Sequenced material: CD4+ or CD8+ T cells sorted from blood, taken in a trial of the OX40 agonist ivuxolimab. Receptor source: an adult with an advanced solid tumor such as melanoma, head and neck, liver or kidney cancer.

The chain joins TRBV4-1 to TRBJ2-1; TRBD1 matches 9 bases. V lost 1 base and J lost 7; bases outside the gene matches: 8. This CDR3 comprises 16 residues. Per the germline V gene, CDR1 is MGHRA and CDR2 is YSYEKL. The CDR3 here is CASSQVIRQGGNEQFF. CDR3 bases: TGCGCCAGCAGCCAAGTAATCCGACAGGGGGGGAATGAGCAGTTCTTC.

This rearrangement joins TRBV7-2 to TRBJ2-7; 9 bases fit TRBD2. The CDR3 contains 15 residues. Per germline, CDR1 SGHTA and CDR2 FQGNSA. Unmatched junction bases numbered 10, after V lost 3 bases and J lost 7 bases. The CDR3 protein is CASSLGPGLAPEQYF. For the CDR3, the DNA is TGTGCCAGCAGCTTGGGGCCCGGACTAGCGCCTGAGCAGTACTTC. The whole variable domain, filled in from reference TRBV7-2 and TRBJ2-7, reads GAGVSQSPSNKVTEKGKDVELRCDPISGHTALYWYRQSLGQGLEFLIYFQGNSAPDKSGLPSDRFSAERTGGSVSTLTIQRTQQEDSAVYLCASSLGPGLAPEQYFGPGTRLTVT.

This chain's CDR3 is CASSPRPPPTF. CDR3 nucleotides: TGTGCCAGCAGTCCCCGGCCGCCCCCCACCTTC. The chain has TRBV28 and TRBJ1-2, with D unclear. Germline V gene lookup returns CDR1 MDHEN and CDR2 SYDVKM. The CDR3 loop spans 11 amino acids. V lost 5 bases and J 13 bases, leaving 14 bases between the germline ends.

Only one count was recorded for this clone. The chain combines TRBV25-1 with TRBJ1-2; D unresolved. Germline V gene data show CDR1 as MGHDK and CDR2 as SYGVNS. The CDR3 is 16 amino acids. Between the trimmed V and J ends, which lost 4 bases and 7 bases, there was a span of 22 bases. The CDR3 DNA sequence: TGTGCCAGCAGTGTAGGGAGTTGGTCCACTTCGTCTGGCTACACCTTC. Translated: CASSVGSWSTSSGYTF.

Of note for this clone: Different DNA sequences within this sample yield the same CDR3. The chain is built from TRBV7-2 and TRBJ1-4; D remains unclear. The length of the CDR3 is 14 residues. From germline, CDR1 is SGHTA and CDR2 FQGNSA. Trimming removed 5 bases from V and 7 bases from J, with 14 bases in between. The CDR3 loop reads CASSPTSGGEKLFF. The CDR3, as DNA: TGTGCCAGCAGCCCCACTAGCGGAGGTGAAAAACTGTTTTTT. Combining the CDR3 with reference TRBV7-2 and TRBJ1-4 gives the whole variable domain GAGVSQSPSNKVTEKGKDVELRCDPISGHTALYWYRQSLGQGLEFLIYFQGNSAPDKSGLPSDRFSAERTGGSVSTLTIQRTQQEDSAVYLCASSPTSGGEKLFFGSGTQLSVL.

For the CDR3, the DNA is TGTGCCAGCACCCCGTGGCCAGGATCAGGGGAGCAGTACTTC. Translating gives CASTPWPGSGEQYF. J is TRBJ2-7 and V is TRBV2; TRBD1 is a possible D gene (5 bases). V was shortened by 7 bases and J by 7 bases, with 20 bases between the two germline ends. The germline V gene has CDR1 SNHLY and CDR2 FYNNEI. This CDR3 spans 14 amino acids.

The gene calls are TRBV19 and TRBJ2-3, with D possibly TRBD1 on 5 matching bases. Trimming stripped 0 bases from V and 1 base from J, with 8 bases between. The CDR3 contains 15 residues. The germline V gene encodes CDR1 LNHDA and CDR2 SQIVND (reference sequence). CDR3 DNA: TGTGCCAGTAGTATAGATGTCAGGGGCACAGATACGCAGTATTTT. It translates to CASSIDVRGTDTQYF.

This clone occurred once. The chain joins TRBV27 to TRBJ2-6; D not certain. Trimming took off 3 bases at V and 0 bases at J, with 9 bases between the two ends. This CDR3 has 16 residues. Germline V CDR1 and CDR2: MNHEY, SMNVEV (reference sequence). CDR3 sequence reads: CASSFLQISGANVLTF. The CDR3 coding sequence is TGTGCCAGCAGTTTTCTGCAGATCTCTGGGGCCAACGTCCTGACTTTC.

This clone occurred once. The gene calls are TRBV10-3 and TRBJ2-7; D is perhaps TRBD2 (6 bases). CDR3 length: 15 residues. Germline-derived CDR1 and CDR2 are ENHRY and SYGVKD. Between the trimmed V and J ends, which lost 2 bases and 3 bases, there was a span of 14 bases. The CDR3, as DNA: TGTGCCATCAGTGAGGCGGGGTCCGGGGGCTACGAGCAGTACTTC. Residues: CAISEAGSGGYEQYF.

The chain combines TRBV6-6 with TRBJ1-2; D is uncertain. CDR3 length equals 15 residues. Germline CDR1 is MNHNY and CDR2 is SVGAGI (reference sequence). Trimming took off 0 bases at V and 0 bases at J, with 8 bases between the two ends. The CDR3 spells CASSYSTESNYGYTF. In DNA form, the CDR3 reads TGTGCCAGCAGTTACTCCACAGAGTCTAACTATGGCTACACCTTC.

V and J are TRBV5-6 and TRBJ1-2, with TRBD1 identical over 10 bases. V shed 4 bases, J shed 8 bases, and the junction held 11 bases outside the gene matches. The germline V gene encodes CDR1 SGHDT and CDR2 YYEEEE. This CDR3 contains 15 residues. CDR3 region: CASSPGDRGPGGYTF. In DNA form, the CDR3 reads TGTGCCAGCAGCCCCGGCGACAGGGGGCCAGGGGGCTACACCTTC.

The V call is TRBV6-5, the J call TRBJ1-2; no clear D gene. V was trimmed by 0 bases and J by 6 bases, leaving 11 bases between them. The CDR3 extends over 14 amino acids. Germline-derived CDR1 and CDR2 are MNHEY and SVGAGI. DNA for the CDR3: TGTGCCAGCAGTTACTCGAATCGGGGTCATGGCTACACCTTC. Its translation: CASSYSNRGHGYTF.

The rearrangement joins TRBV10-3 to TRBJ2-1, with TRBD2 matching over 7 bases. Trimming removed 7 bases from V and 9 bases from J; junction bases left unmatched: 9. This CDR3 region has 13 residues. The germline V gene has CDR1 ENHRY and CDR2 SYGVKD. CDR3 coding DNA: TGTGCCATCATGAGCGGGGAGGGGCTTGAGCAGTTCTTC. Its translation: CAIMSGEGLEQFF.

The chain recombines TRBV5-6 with TRBJ1-2; TRBD1 matches at 8 bases. Trimming took 4 bases from V and 5 from J; bases not matched to a gene: 1. Germline values: CDR1 SGHDT, CDR2 YYEEEE. The CDR3 totals 12 residues. CDR3 nucleotide sequence: TGTGCCAGCAGCCGGACAGGGTATGGCTACACCTTC. This translates into CASSRTGYGYTF.

The rearrangement links TRBV15 to TRBJ2-7, with a weak D call TRBD2 (6 bases). CDR3 length: 15 amino acids. Germline V gene lookup returns CDR1 LNHNV and CDR2 YYDKDF (reference sequence). The V end lost 1 base, the J end lost 5 bases, and 15 bases lay between the germline ends. The CDR3 DNA reads TGTGCCACCAGCAGAGTCGGAGGGACCCCCCACGAGCAGTACTTC. Translated: CATSRVGGTPHEQYF.

The chain has TRBV27 and TRBJ2-5, with D possibly TRBD1 on 6 matching bases. Trimming took off 6 bases at V and 5 bases at J, with 19 bases between the two ends. Germline values: CDR1 MNHEY, CDR2 SMNVEV (reference sequence). The CDR3 consists of 15 residues. This CDR3 reads CASSKLGQLEETQYF. The CDR3 DNA is TGTGCCAGCAGCAAACTGGGACAACTAGAGGAGACCCAGTACTTC.

The chain carries TRBV11-2 and TRBJ1-6; D unclear. V was clipped by 5 bases and J by 13 bases, with 15 bases between them. CDR3 length equals 13 residues. The germline gives CDR1 SGHAT, CDR2 FQNNGV. The chain's CDR3 is CASSRGLPGPLHF. For the CDR3, the DNA is TGTGCCAGCAGCCGCGGGCTGCCTGGTCCCCTCCACTTT. Supplemented by reference TRBV11-2 and TRBJ1-6, the full variable domain reads EAGVAQSPRYKIIEKRQSVAFWCNPISGHATLYWYQQILGQGPKLLIQFQNNGVVDDSQLPKDRFSAERLKGVDSTLKIQPAKLEDSAVYLCASSRGLPGPLHFGNGTRLTVT.

The J gene is TRBJ2-2, the V gene TRBV5-1, with 7 bases matching TRBD1. The junction had 9 bases not matched to a gene; V was cut back by 4 bases and J by 6 bases. This CDR3 is 15 amino acids long. Germline CDR1 reads SGHRS; CDR2 reads YFSETQ. CDR3 loop: CASSLETGSAGELFF. CDR3 DNA sequence: TGCGCCAGCAGCCTAGAGACAGGGTCGGCCGGGGAGCTGTTTTTT.

This chain links TRBV2 with TRBJ2-7; no firm D call. V lost 6 bases to trimming and J lost 3 bases, with 6 bases between them. The V gene's germline CDR1 is SNHLY and CDR2 FYNNEI. The CDR3 runs to 11 residues. CDR3 sequence (DNA): TGTGCCAGCAGCACCAACTACGAGCAGTACTTC. It translates to CASSTNYEQYF.